This T cell receptor (beta chain) comes out of a study of T cell responses to AZD1222 COVID-19 vaccine. Here immunoSEQ multiplex PCR was the method, and the copy in TCRdb shows in-frame clones only, minus some. The sample contains over 150,000 clones, 85% to 90% of which appear only once. The CDR3 length is 16 residues. Germline loops: CDR1 LNHDA, CDR2 SQIVND (reference sequence). Trimming pared 0 bases from V and 0 bases from J, leaving 9 bases between. The clonotype was recovered from an adult in good health. The chain uses TRBV19 and TRBJ2-1; D may be TRBD1 (6 bases). This specimen consisted of peripheral blood, obtained on day 0 of AZD1222 vaccination. DNA for the CDR3: TGTGCCAGTAGTATAGAGGGCAGGGGCTCCTACAATGAGCAGTTCTTC. It specifies CASSIEGRGSYNEQFF.